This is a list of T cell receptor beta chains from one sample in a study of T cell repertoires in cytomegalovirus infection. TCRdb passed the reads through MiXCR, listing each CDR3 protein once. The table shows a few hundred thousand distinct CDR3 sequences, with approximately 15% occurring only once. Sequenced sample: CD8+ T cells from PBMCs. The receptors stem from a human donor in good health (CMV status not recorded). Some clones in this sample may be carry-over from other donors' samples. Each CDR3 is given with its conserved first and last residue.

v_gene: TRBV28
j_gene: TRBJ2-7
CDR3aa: CASSFRYGVYEQYF

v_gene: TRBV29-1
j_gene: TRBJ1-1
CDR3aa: CSAPPPGTGFPEAFF

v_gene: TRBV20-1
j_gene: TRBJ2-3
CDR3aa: CSARGAGAGGHGDTQYF

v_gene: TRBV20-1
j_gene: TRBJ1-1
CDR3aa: CSARDHEGVNTEAFF

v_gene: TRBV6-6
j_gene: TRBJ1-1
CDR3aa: CASIPGETNTEAFF

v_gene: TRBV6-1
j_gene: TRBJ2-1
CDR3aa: CASSGGTGSSYNEQFF

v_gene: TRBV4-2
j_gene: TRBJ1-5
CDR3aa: CASSQVTDNNQPQHF

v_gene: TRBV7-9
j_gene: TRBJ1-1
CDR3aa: CASSSGQGYTEAFF

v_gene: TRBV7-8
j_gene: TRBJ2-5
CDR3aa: CASRDRGWEETQYF

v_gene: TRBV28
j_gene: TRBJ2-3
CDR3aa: CASSLLVRTDTQYF

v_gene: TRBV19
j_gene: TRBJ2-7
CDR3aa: CASSITGRTHDEQYF

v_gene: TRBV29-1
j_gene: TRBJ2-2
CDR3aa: CSVLGPGQGDTGELFF

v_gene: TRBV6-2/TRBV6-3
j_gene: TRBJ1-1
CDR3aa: CASSNPGQGLAFF

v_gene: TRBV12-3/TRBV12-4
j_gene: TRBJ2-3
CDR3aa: CASSPSGGQDTQYF

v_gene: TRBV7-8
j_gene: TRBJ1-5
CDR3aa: CASSLMDRVNQPQHF

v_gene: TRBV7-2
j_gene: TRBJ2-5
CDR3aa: CASSSYEGETQYF